These T cell receptor beta chains were read from a single sample in a study of shared clonotypes between healthy human individuals. Produced via immunoSEQ multiplex PCR; TCRdb's table is partial and in-frame only. The table lists 2 million to 3 million clones, approximately 90% of them singletons. Sequenced: naive CD4+ T cells sorted from blood. All receptors derive from a young man in good health. Each CDR3 is given with its conserved first and last residue. A D gene is named only where the DNA matches it firmly. Size is stated for part of the rows, as once, few or many counts, or as a class when the clone is expanded.

>TRBV19|TRBJ2-7|.|15|TRBD2
CASSSSGGSSYEQYF
TGTGCCAGTAGTTCTAGCGGGGGTAGCTCCTACGAGCAGTACTTC
>TRBV7-2|TRBJ2-7|.|14|.
CASSLGTRPYEQYF
TGTGCCAGCAGCTTAGGGACAAGGCCCTACGAGCAGTACTTC
>TRBV7-2|TRBJ2-1|.|15|TRBD2
CASSLERGGSYEQFF
TGTGCCAGCAGCTTAGAGCGGGGGGGGTCCTATGAGCAGTTCTTC
>TRBV6-1|TRBJ2-3|.|12|.
CASSEPRATQYF
TGTGCCAGCAGTGAACCCAGGGCTACGCAGTATTTT
>TRBV10-3|TRBJ2-1|.|17|TRBD2
CAISEPLAGGTYNEQFF
TGTGCCATCAGTGAACCCCTAGCGGGGGGGACCTACAATGAGCAGTTCTTC
>TRBV25-1|TRBJ1-2|.|12|.
CASSDRDYGYTF
TGTGCCAGCAGTGACAGGGACTATGGCTACACCTTC
>TRBV25-1|TRBJ2-5|.|14|TRBD1
CASSRQGNAETQYF
TGTGCCAGCAGTAGACAGGGTAATGCGGAGACCCAGTACTTC
>TRBV19|TRBJ1-3|.|13|.
CASMEGAGNTIYF
TGTGCCAGTATGGAGGGTGCTGGAAACACCATATATTTT
>TRBV7-2|TRBJ2-7|.|15|.
CASSLAGGPSYEQYF
TGTGCCAGCAGCTTAGCCGGGGGACCTTCCTACGAGCAGTACTTC
>TRBV5-1|TRBJ1-6|.|14|TRBD1
CASTLDRDASPLHF
TGCGCCAGCACCCTGGACAGGGACGCATCACCCCTCCACTTT
>TRBV2|TRBJ1-3|.|15|TRBD1
CASSATGVGGNTIYF
TGTGCCAGCAGCGCCACAGGGGTGGGTGGAAACACCATATATTTT
>TRBV6-5|TRBJ2-5|.|15|.
CASSYTIDRSETQYF
TGTGCCAGCAGTTACACCATCGACAGGTCAGAGACCCAGTACTTC
>TRBV7-9|TRBJ2-7|few|12|.
CASSFIVGEQYF
TGTGCCAGCAGCTTTATCGTTGGGGAGCAGTACTTC
>TRBV19|TRBJ1-2|.|11|.
CASSIGTDKAF
TGTGCCAGTAGTATTGGGACGGACAAGGCCTTC
>TRBV28|TRBJ1-2|.|15|TRBD1
CASSLRDRGGYGYTF
TGTGCCAGCAGCTTAAGAGACAGGGGAGGATATGGCTACACCTTC
>TRBV18|TRBJ1-3|.|15|.
CASSPGWVGGNTIYF
TGTGCCAGCTCACCGGGATGGGTAGGCGGAAACACCATATATTTT
>TRBV7-9|TRBJ2-3|.|17|TRBD2
CASSSPPGLAGVNTQYF
TGTGCCAGCAGCTCACCCCCGGGGCTAGCGGGGGTCAATACGCAGTATTTT
>TRBV29-1|TRBJ2-5|.|16|TRBD2
CSVEVLAGEHWETQYF
TGCAGCGTTGAGGTACTAGCGGGGGAACATTGGGAGACCCAGTACTTC
>TRBV27|TRBJ2-7|.|16|TRBD1
CASSPDRDPPYYEQYF
TGTGCCAGCAGCCCCGACAGGGATCCCCCCTACTACGAGCAGTACTTC
>TRBV6-6|TRBJ2-3|.|12|.
CASRASRDTQYF
TGTGCCAGCAGGGCCAGCCGAGATACGCAGTATTTT
>TRBV2|TRBJ2-1|.|16|TRBD2
CASSGRLAGGYNEQFF
TGTGCCAGCAGCGGTCGACTAGCGGGAGGGTACAATGAGCAGTTCTTC
>TRBV27|TRBJ2-7|.|14|.
CASSMRGHSYEQYF
TGTGCCAGCAGTATGCGCGGGCACTCCTACGAGCAGTACTTC
>TRBV5-6|TRBJ1-3|.|19|.
CASSSSPVSLQHSGNTIYF
TGTGCCAGCAGCTCATCCCCTGTGAGCCTACAACACTCTGGAAACACCATATATTTT